This T cell receptor beta chain was documented in a study of blood T cell repertoires in COVID-19. This clone appeared many times. V shed 1 base and J 6 bases; nucleotides not matched to a gene: 4. This CDR3 is 14 amino acids long. Germline V lookup: CDR1 MNHEY, CDR2 SVGAGI. Original methodology: Nucleated cell number was recorded as an estimate derived from reference gene primer amplification. The protocol was immunoSEQ multiplex PCR, while the TCRdb copy is restricted to in-frame clones and leaves out a portion. The V and J calls and clone size were taken over from that table, and D and trimming were inferred from the DNA. The sample lists over 150,000 clones, roughly 83% occurring once. Individuals drawn from about 26 US areas were roughly 18 to 89 years old. Each participant's cohort was designated according to participant-reported clinical history. Cohort 3 donors counted as recovered after two negative PCRs, clearance, or resolved symptoms.

This TCR was recovered from a woman in her twenties or thirties who had recovered from COVID-19. The gene calls are TRBV6-5 and TRBJ2-3; 7 bases match TRBD2. The sequencing sample was made of PBMCs or T cells enriched from blood (not recorded which). The CDR3 nucleotides are TGTGCCAGCAGTTACTTTGCGGGAGCCGATACGCAGTATTTT. Its translation is CASSYFAGADTQYF.